The clone carrying this T cell receptor (beta chain) appeared a single time. This sample was included in a study of blood T cell repertoires in COVID-19. The table came from immunoSEQ multiplex PCR; TCRdb's copy has only in-frame clones and leaves some out. The table records 250,000 to 350,000 clones, roughly 90% of them present only once. CDR1 is SNHLY and CDR2 is FYNNEI in the germline V gene. With 2 bases removed from V and 2 bases from J, the gap between germline ends came to 11 bases. The CDR3 loop spans 15 amino acids. This clonotype was obtained from a woman in her twenties or thirties with COVID-19, enrolled during active disease. Material for sequencing was peripheral blood. The chain joins TRBV2 to TRBJ2-3, with D tentatively TRBD1 (6 bases). CDR3 DNA sequence: TGTGCCAGCAGTGAATGGACAGAGACCACAGATACGCAGTATTTT. Its translation is CASSEWTETTDTQYF.